This TCR beta chain is from a study of shared clonotypes between healthy human individuals. Study as a whole: Ranging from 18 to 49 in age, donors were two women and three men.

Worth noting for this clone: Its target is unknown.

Regarding the study as a whole: Few donors restricted represented genetic and exposure-history diversity.

Researchers ran the assay at a deep level. Researchers divided each subset's genomic DNA evenly across several immunoSEQ plates. Profiling relied on immunoSEQ multiplex PCR, and the TCRdb table lists in-frame clones only, not all of them. Here the sample spans approximately 2.5 million clones, just over 90% being singletons. The receptor was derived from a man aged 18-30 years in good health. Sequenced: naive CD4+ T cells sorted from blood. Subset given: CD45RA+ positively selected.

The DNA for the CDR3 is TGTGCCAGCAGTAAGAGGGTCGGCACTGAAGCTTTCTTT. It is translated as CASSKRVGTEAFF. V usage is TRBV2 and J usage is TRBJ1-1; no firm D call. The germline gives CDR1 SNHLY, CDR2 FYNNEI. The V end lost 5 bases, the J end lost 4 bases, and 11 bases lay between the germline ends. This CDR3 region has 13 residues.